Presented here are 15 T cell receptor beta chains from one specimen sequenced in a study of T cell repertoires in cytomegalovirus infection. TCRdb used MiXCR to reprocess the reads, holding one entry per CDR3 protein. The sample includes about 230,000 distinct CDR3 sequences, about 23% of them seen just once. The sample comprised CD8+ T cells from PBMCs. These receptors originate from a human donor in good health (CMV status not recorded). Some clones in this sample may be carry-over from other donors' samples.

The rearrangement joins TRBV12-3 or TRBV12-4 to TRBJ1-3; no firm D call. This CDR3 is built from 12 residues. The V gene lost 5 bases and the J gene lost 9 bases, with 11 bases spanning the gap. The CDR3 reads CASSHSGLTIYF. The CDR3 DNA is TGTGCCAGCAGTCATAGCGGGCTCACCATATATTTT.

This clonotype appeared many times. The V and J genes are TRBV7-2 and TRBJ2-1; D is perhaps TRBD1 or TRBD2 (5 bases each). CDR1 is SGHTA and CDR2 is FQGNSA in the germline V gene. The CDR3 has 14 residues. V was pared by 5 bases and J by 9 bases, with 17 bases between. The CDR3 loop reads CASSPLTFGGEQFF. The CDR3 bases are TGTGCCAGCAGCCCTTTGACCTTTGGGGGTGAGCAGTTCTTC.

The chain couples TRBV5-5 to TRBJ1-5; 9 bases match TRBD1. With V trimmed by 0 bases and J by 10 bases, 8 bases remained unmatched. This CDR3 region has 15 residues. The germline CDR1 and CDR2 sequences are SGHKS and YYEKEE (reference sequence). The DNA of the CDR3 is TGTGCCAGCAGCTTGGGGACAGGGGTTGGGGTTCCCCAGCATTTT. Translating it yields CASSLGTGVGVPQHF.

The V call is TRBV28, the J call TRBJ2-7, with D possibly being TRBD1 (6 bases). The germline V gene encodes CDR1 MDHEN and CDR2 SYDVKM. This CDR3 is 16 amino acids long. V lost 5 bases to trimming and J lost 5 bases, with 22 bases between them. The CDR3 spells CASSPPGTRGIDEQYF. Written as DNA, the CDR3 is TGTGCCAGCAGTCCACCCGGGACACGAGGAATTGACGAGCAGTACTTC.

This clonotype is medium-sized in the sample. The genes are TRBV7-2 and TRBJ2-3, with TRBD2 matching over 7 bases. This CDR3 is 14 amino acids long. The ends lost 4 bases at V and 0 bases at J; junction bases unmatched: 1. The V gene's germline CDR1 is SGHTA and CDR2 FQGNSA. CDR3 coding DNA: TGTGCCAGCAGCTGGGGGGGTAGCACAGATACGCAGTATTTT. Protein: CASSWGGSTDTQYF.

This clonotype occurred once. The rearrangement joins TRBV7-6 to TRBJ1-6, with D hard to call. The germline CDR1 and CDR2 sequences are SGHVS and FNYEAQ. CDR3 length: 14 residues. V was pared by 5 bases and J by 6 bases, with 11 bases between. In DNA form, the CDR3 reads TGTGCCAGCAGCCTACTGGGCCTTAATTCACCCCTCCACTTT. It translates to CASSLLGLNSPLHF.

The table lists this clonotype with a few counts. The rearrangement uses TRBV6-5 and TRBJ2-2; D unresolved. Germline lookup yields CDR1 MNHEY and CDR2 SVGAGI. V was pared by 4 bases and J by 2 bases, with 8 bases between. This CDR3 region has 14 residues. CDR3 sequence: CASSFGRNTGELFF. DNA for the CDR3: TGTGCCAGCAGTTTTGGCCGAAACACCGGGGAGCTGTTTTTT.

In this sample, this clonotype turned up a few times. At one of its ends the junction is not consistent with the germline gene, which may arise from a read error. The rearrangement uses TRBV5-1 and TRBJ2-7; D unresolved. This CDR3 region has 17 residues. Germline V gene sequence: CDR1 SGHRS, CDR2 YFSETQ. The CDR3 bases are TGTGCCAGCAGCTTGGGTTTTACCCTGCCCATTAACTACGAGCAGTACTTC. The encoded protein is CASSLGFTLPINYEQYF.

The sample holds many counts of this clonotype. CDR3 amino acids: CASSWDGNQETQYF. For the CDR3, the DNA is TGTGCCAGCAGCTGGGACGGCAACCAAGAGACCCAGTACTTC. The rearrangement joins TRBV7-9 to TRBJ2-5; tentatively, D is TRBD1 or TRBD2 (5 bases each). The CDR3 has 14 residues. From germline, CDR1 is SEHNR and CDR2 FQNEAQ (reference sequence). Deletions cut 4 bases from V and 0 bases from J, with 9 bases between.

The chain carries TRBV12-3 or TRBV12-4 and TRBJ2-1; D perhaps matches TRBD1 (6 bases). CDR3 length equals 14 residues. The germline V and J ends were trimmed by 6 bases and 0 bases, with 9 bases remaining between them. The DNA of the CDR3 is TGTGCCAGCAGCCGACAGGACTCCTACAATGAGCAGTTCTTC. Encoded protein: CASSRQDSYNEQFF.

This clonotype was counted between two and nine times. The rearrangement links TRBV6-6 to TRBJ2-4, with TRBD1 matching over 11 bases. Germline CDR1 MNHNY, CDR2 SVGAGI (reference sequence). There are 20 residues in the CDR3. V lost 2 bases to trimming and J lost 1 base; unmatched junction nucleotides: 13. Here the CDR3 reads CASSYGTGGDRGWAKNIQYF. CDR3 in DNA: TGTGCCAGCAGTTACGGGACAGGGGGGGATAGAGGTTGGGCCAAAAACATTCAGTACTTC.

The chain combines TRBV10-3 with TRBJ2-1, with TRBD2 matching over 7 bases. V lost 0 bases to trimming and J lost 4 bases; unmatched junction nucleotides: 3. The CDR3 covers 15 residues. Looked up from germline, CDR1 is ENHRY and CDR2 is SYGVKD. In DNA form, the CDR3 reads TGTGCCATCAGTGAGTCTGGGGGGGGATACAATGAGCAGTTCTTC. The encoded protein is CAISESGGGYNEQFF.

This chain links TRBV28 with TRBJ2-2, with D perhaps matching TRBD1 (6 bases). Trimming shortened V by 7 bases and J by 2 bases, and 11 bases separated the two germline ends. CDR3 length equals 14 residues. CDR1 and CDR2 from the germline V gene are MDHEN and SYDVKM. The CDR3 DNA is TGTGCCAGCACACAGGGTAGTAACACCGGGGAGCTGTTTTTT. This encodes CASTQGSNTGELFF.

The chain's CDR3 is CASSQTSGARDEQFF. The CDR3 DNA sequence: TGTGCCAGCAGTCAGACTAGCGGGGCACGCGATGAGCAGTTCTTC. This chain joins TRBV11-2 and TRBJ2-1; TRBD2 matches 11 bases. The germline V gene has CDR1 SGHAT and CDR2 FQNNGV. The CDR3 contains 15 residues. Losses at the gene ends were 6 bases for V and 8 bases for J; bases not matched to a gene: 9.

The chain joins TRBV20-1 to TRBJ2-3, with 13 bases fitting TRBD2. There are 18 residues in the CDR3. Germline CDR1 and CDR2: DFQATT and SNEGSKA (reference sequence). Trimming cost V 0 bases and J 3 bases; bases outside gene matches: 9. Here the CDR3 DNA reads TGCAGTGCTAGAGACAAGCCCGGGACTAGCGGGGCAACAGATACGCAGTATTTT. Translation gives CSARDKPGTSGATDTQYF.